The rows below give T cell receptor beta chains drawn from one sample of a study of T cells after posttransplantation cyclophosphamide. Using immunoSEQ multiplex PCR, the repertoire was profiled, and TCRdb retains in-frame clones only, with some absent. This record lists 30,000 or so clones, none seen once only, and the top ten clones contain 4.5% to 5%. Sequencing used PBMCs. Every receptor here comes from a woman in her twenties or thirties in good health and a related stem cell transplant donor. The CDR3 runs from the conserved cysteine through the conserved F or W. Each record gives: V gene, J gene, D gene, clone size, CDR3 DNA, CDR3 protein. A D gene is named only where the DNA matches it firmly. Rows may omit the clone size; those that give it use once, few, many or a size class.

TRBV2	TRBJ2-1	TRBD2	many	TGTGCCAGCAGTGATACTAGCGGGCTCAGCTCCTACAATGAGCAGTTCTTC	CASSDTSGLSSYNEQFF
TRBV4-3	TRBJ2-3	TRBD2	many	TGCGCCAGCAGCCAAGGTAGCGGGGGGGCAGCAGATACGCAGTATTTT	CASSQGSGGAADTQYF
TRBV28	TRBJ1-2	TRBD1	few	TGTGCCAGCAGTGATGGACAGGTGTTTTACACCTTC	CASSDGQVFYTF
TRBV5-6	TRBJ2-2	.	many	TGTGCCAGCAGCTGGGGGCCGGGACCCTCCACCGGGGAGCTGTTTTTT	CASSWGPGPSTGELFF
TRBV28	TRBJ1-2	TRBD1	many	TGTGCCAGCAGCCTCGGACAGGATTACTCTGGCTACACCTTC	CASSLGQDYSGYTF
TRBV14	TRBJ2-5	.	many	TGTGCCAGCAAGGACTCAGCCCGAGTCCAAGAGACCCAGTACTTC	CASKDSARVQETQYF
TRBV7-9	TRBJ2-3	.	many	TGTGCCAGCAGCTTAACAGGGTATACGCAGTATTTT	CASSLTGYTQYF
TRBV6-6	TRBJ1-5	.	.	TGTGCCAGCAGTTCAATGACAGGTGATCAGCCCCAGCATTTT	CASSSMTGDQPQHF
TRBV5-1	TRBJ2-3	TRBD1	many	TGCGCCAGCAGCTTGGGACAGGGCGGTCCAGATACGCAGTATTTT	CASSLGQGGPDTQYF
TRBV12-3/TRBV12-4	TRBJ2-6	.	.	TGTGCCAGCAGTTTACGGCCAGGGAAATCTGGGGCCAACGTCCTGACTTTC	CASSLRPGKSGANVLTF
TRBV12-3/TRBV12-4	TRBJ2-1	TRBD2	many	TGTGCCAGCAGGGGCACTAGCGGGGGGTCCTACAATGAGCAGTTCTTC	CASRGTSGGSYNEQFF
TRBV30	TRBJ1-2	TRBD1	.	TGTGCCTGGAGCGCGGACAGGGGGTTCACCTTC	CAWSADRGFTF
TRBV19	TRBJ1-4	TRBD1	many	TGTGCCAGTAACTACAGGGGAGGACTGTTTTTT	CASNYRGGLFF
TRBV12-3/TRBV12-4	TRBJ2-6	TRBD1	many	TGTGCCAGCAGTCCCGGGACAGGGTCTGGGGCCAACGTCCTGACTTTC	CASSPGTGSGANVLTF
TRBV5-1	TRBJ2-5	.	.	TGCGCCAGCAGCTTGGTAGGGGAAGAGACCCAGTACTTC	CASSLVGEETQYF
TRBV10-3	TRBJ2-7	TRBD1	many	TGTGCCGCAACAGGGGTACCCTACGAGCAGTACTTC	CAATGVPYEQYF
TRBV28	TRBJ1-2	TRBD1	many	TGTGCCAGCAGTTTATGGCGCAGGGGGCAAGGTGGCTACACCTTC	CASSLWRRGQGGYTF
TRBV27	TRBJ1-4	TRBD1	many	TGTGCCAGTCGGGACAGGGGTTCGGAAAAACTGTTTTTT	CASRDRGSEKLFF
TRBV10-3	TRBJ2-5	.	many	TGTGCCATCAGTGATATATCACAGGGCCAAGAGACCCAGTACTTC	CAISDISQGQETQYF
TRBV12-3/TRBV12-4	TRBJ1-1	.	.	TGTGCCAGCAGCCAGAACCCCGTTGAAGCTTTCTTT	CASSQNPVEAFF
TRBV5-4	TRBJ1-2	TRBD1	many	TGTGCCAGCAGCCCGACCCCCACGACAGGGACTAACTATGGCTACACCTTC	CASSPTPTTGTNYGYTF
TRBV28	TRBJ1-5	.	few	TGTGCCAGCAGCAAGGGACATAGCAATCAGCCCCAGCATTTT	CASSKGHSNQPQHF
TRBV7-9	TRBJ2-1	.	many	TGTGCCAGCAGCCCAGGGTCTGAGCAGTTCTTC	CASSPGSEQFF
TRBV15	TRBJ2-1	.	many	TGTGCCACCAGCAGAGACCGGGGGGCCTTAGGTGAGCAGTTCTTC	CATSRDRGALGEQFF
TRBV27	TRBJ1-1	.	many	TGTGCCAGCAGTTTTACGGGAGGGGGCACTGAAGCTTTCTTT	CASSFTGGGTEAFF
TRBV7-9	TRBJ1-3	.	medium-sized	TGTGCCAGCAGCAGGACACTTAGCTCTGGAAACACCATATATTTT	CASSRTLSSGNTIYF
TRBV7-2	TRBJ2-1	.	many	TGTGCCAGCAGCGCCTTAGGAGGGGGCTACAATGAGCAGTTCTTC	CASSALGGGYNEQFF
TRBV12-3/TRBV12-4	TRBJ1-1	.	many	TGTGCCAGCGGCAAGGGTTTGCTCACTGAAGCTTTCTTT	CASGKGLLTEAFF
TRBV9	TRBJ1-5	TRBD1	.	TGTGCCAGCAGCGAGGGGACAGGGATGAACAATCAGCCCCAGCATTTT	CASSEGTGMNNQPQHF
TRBV12-3/TRBV12-4	TRBJ2-7	TRBD1	many	TGTGCCAGCAGACGGGGGAGACAGGGGGCCGACGAGCAGTACTTC	CASRRGRQGADEQYF
TRBV6-2/TRBV6-3	TRBJ1-1	.	many	TGTGCCAGCAGCCCTGCCCCCAGGAGTACTGAAGCTTTCTTT	CASSPAPRSTEAFF
TRBV6-5	TRBJ2-7	TRBD1	many	TGTGCCAGCAGTTACTACCGGGGACAGGGGACATACGAGCAGTACTTC	CASSYYRGQGTYEQYF
TRBV19	TRBJ1-2	TRBD1	many	TGTGCCAGTAGTAGAACAGGGGGCCAAACGCGCTCATACTATGGCTACACCTTC	CASSRTGGQTRSYYGYTF
TRBV24-1	TRBJ1-2	TRBD1	few	TGTGCCACAGGACAGGGGGCCTCTTTGGACTATGGCTACACCTTC	CATGQGASLDYGYTF